This T cell receptor beta chain was sequenced for a study of blood T cells in healthy people across ages. Peripheral blood, approximately 10 milliliters per donor, was collected. For this clonotype: Its matching antigen is unknown.

Study-wide results and caveats: More naive CD4+ cells and higher diversity were found in long-lived than in aged donors.

Alongside a J-beta primer mix, a sample-barcoded 5' primer served in a second PCR lasting about 7 to 11 cycles. TCRdb called the 5' RACE reads again in MiXCR, with one record for every CDR3 protein. The sample holds about 970,000 distinct CDR3 sequences, about 51% seen once. From germline, CDR1 is DFQATT and CDR2 SNEGSKA (reference sequence). Between the trimmed V and J ends, which lost 3 bases and 8 bases, there was a span of 17 bases. This CDR3 region has 14 residues. The sequenced sample consisted of blood. The chain uses TRBV20-1 and TRBJ2-1; no clear D. The receptor comes from a woman between 55 and 75 years old in good health. For the CDR3, the DNA is TGCAGTGCTAGTCTCTCGGAAGCCAGCGATGAGCAGTTCTTC. This translates into CSASLSEASDEQFF.